This T cell receptor beta chain was profiled in a study of OX40 agonist ivuxolimab in advanced cancers. With respect to the entire study: The costimulatory receptor OX40 (CD134) was targeted by ivuxolimab, a fully human IgG2 agonistic monoclonal antibody. Intravenous ivuxolimab was administered to patients every 2 weeks at six dose levels: 0.01, 0.1, 0.3, 1.5, 3 and 10 mg/kg. Among the 52 dose-escalation patients, around 20 had hepatocellular carcinoma, roughly 15 melanoma, 9 renal cell carcinoma and 9 head and neck cancer. The dose-escalation cohort was roughly 80% male with a mean age of about 60 years, ranging from roughly 23 to 85. Prior anti-PD-1, anti-PD-L1 or anti-CTLA-4 therapy was permitted, and 30% to 50% of dose-escalation patients had received checkpoint inhibitors. Partial responses were achieved by three dose-escalation patients, of whom one had hepatocellular carcinoma and two had cutaneous melanoma. The point of sequencing TCRbeta in the periphery was to test whether ivuxolimab changed TCR sequence diversity and drove clonal T-cell expansion. The paper reports the monotherapy dose-escalation portion (N of about 47 patients) of the phase I ivuxolimab trial.

CDR1 and CDR2, looked up from the germline V gene, are MDHEN and SYDVKM. The CDR3 runs 13 residues from the cysteine to the phenylalanine. The only DNA kept is the CDR3, 39 bases in frame from the first base. Trimming at the junction amounts to 1 base on V and 4 bases on J, and the germline ends lie 4 bases apart. General findings and caveats noted by the study authors: On average, CD8+ T cells showed more expanded clones than CD4+ T cells after ivuxolimab. Which antigens the clonally expanded peripheral T cells were specific for was not determined. Clonal expansion of both CD4+ and CD8+ blood T cells was observed from baseline to week 6 at doses 0.1 to 3.0 mg/kg. Partial responders in the 0.1-3.0 mg/kg groups had among the lowest normalized peripheral clonal expansion, especially among CD8+ T cells. Low levels of normalized T-cell clonal expansion were also shown by some nonresponding patients.

On this clone itself: Its recognized antigen is unknown. One base away there is no much larger clone; base qualities are not given.

Patients with autoimmune disease history or receiving systemic immunosuppression were excluded from the trial. Peripheral blood for TCR sequencing was collected from all dose cohorts at baseline, on cycle 4 day 1, and on cycle 7 day 1. The samples were taken from a phase I, first-in-human, multicenter, open-label dose-escalation trial of ivuxolimab. Adults with locally advanced or metastatic melanoma, renal cell carcinoma, hepatocellular carcinoma or head and neck squamous cell carcinoma were enrolled in the trial. CD4+ and CD8+ T cells were sorted separately from peripheral blood before TCR sequencing. For sequencing of the TCRbeta CDR3 region, genomic DNA was extracted from the sorted cells. The immunoSEQ Assay was used to sequence the TCRbeta CDR3 regions. TCRdb stores this immuneACCESS table with in-frame sequences only. Part of the clones is absent; in the studies checked, under half of the shortfall reflects unresolved V genes, and no reason is known for the rest. The sample yields tens of thousands of clones; 75% to 95% were counted once. The top ten clones comprise under 3% of the sample.

The chain links TRBV28 with TRBJ2-2; confidence is insufficient to name the D gene. The receptor comes from an adult with an advanced solid tumor such as melanoma, head and neck, liver or kidney cancer. Sequencing used CD4+ or CD8+ T cells sorted from blood, obtained in a trial of the OX40 agonist ivuxolimab. Here the CDR3 is given as CASSLYSTGELFF. In nucleotides, the sequence is TGTGCCAGCAGTTTATACAGCACCGGGGAGCTGTTTTTT.